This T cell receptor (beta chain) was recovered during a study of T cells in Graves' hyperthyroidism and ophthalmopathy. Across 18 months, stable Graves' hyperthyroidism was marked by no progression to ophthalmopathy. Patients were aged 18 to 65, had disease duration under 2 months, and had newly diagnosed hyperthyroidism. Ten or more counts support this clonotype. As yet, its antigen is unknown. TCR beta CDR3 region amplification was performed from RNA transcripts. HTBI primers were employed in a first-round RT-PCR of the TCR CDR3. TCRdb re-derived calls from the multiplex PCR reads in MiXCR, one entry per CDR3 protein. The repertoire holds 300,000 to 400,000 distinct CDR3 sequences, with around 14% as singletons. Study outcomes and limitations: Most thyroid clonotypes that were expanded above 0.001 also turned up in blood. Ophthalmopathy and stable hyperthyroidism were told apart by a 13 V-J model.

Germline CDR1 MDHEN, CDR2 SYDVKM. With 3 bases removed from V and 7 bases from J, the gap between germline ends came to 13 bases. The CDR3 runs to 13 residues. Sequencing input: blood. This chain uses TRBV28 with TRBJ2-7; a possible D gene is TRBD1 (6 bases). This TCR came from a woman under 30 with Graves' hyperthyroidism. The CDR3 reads CASSFGAQGEQYF. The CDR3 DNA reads TGTGCCAGCAGTTTTGGGGCGCAGGGGGAGCAGTACTTC. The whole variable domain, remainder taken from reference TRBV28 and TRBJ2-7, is DVKVTQSSRYLVKRTGEKVFLECVQDMDHENMFWYRQDPGLGLRLIYFSYDVKMKEKGDIPEGYSVSREKKERFSLILESASTNQTSMYLCASSFGAQGEQYFGPGTRLTVT.